This T cell receptor beta chain was obtained from a study of cytomegalovirus exposure and HLA in healthy donors. Broader study findings: Further analysis, carried out later, found HLA-associated TCR beta chains more clonally expanded than equally common other chains. Apart from CMV serostatus, no immune exposure information was available.

The PCR had 60 Vbeta and 13 Jbeta primers. Measured with immunoSEQ multiplex PCR; TCRdb has only the in-frame clones, and not every one. The sample carries about 85,000 clones, under 85% recorded once. Points on this clone: The antigen is unknown.

This CDR3 contains 12 residues. CDR1 is MGHDK, CDR2 SYGVNS, per germline. V lost 2 bases, J lost 8 bases, and 9 bases lay in between. The receptor comes from a boy aged 5-17 years in good health and CMV-seronegative. The sequenced material came from PBMCs. The chain joins TRBV25-1 to TRBJ1-2, with D perhaps TRBD1 (5 bases). The CDR3 is CASSETGGGYTF. As DNA, the CDR3 is TGTGCCAGCAGTGAAACAGGTGGAGGCTACACCTTC.